This TCR beta chain was identified during a study of blood T cell repertoires in COVID-19. Background on the study: Collection of acute and convalescent COVID-19 samples took place in the United States, Italy and Spain. Nucleic acid was either cDNA or gDNA, and it came from T cells, B-cell-depleted T cells, or PBMCs.

Study processing details: Nucleated cell counts were estimated from reference gene primer amplification. Sequencing was performed with immunoSEQ multiplex PCR; in TCRdb, only in-frame clones are kept and a portion is missing. V and J calls and clone size are given by that table; D and trimming were obtained from the DNA. The sample includes 95,000 to 150,000 clones, 86% of them seen just once. The germline V gene encodes CDR1 SGHNT and CDR2 YENEEA. Trimming shortened V by 0 bases and J by 7 bases, and 10 bases separated the two germline ends. This CDR3 spans 14 amino acids. This TCR was sampled from a man in his forties with acute or convalescent COVID-19. The sequenced sample consisted of peripheral blood. V gene TRBV11-3 combines with J gene TRBJ2-1; D possibly corresponds to TRBD2 (6 bases). In DNA, the CDR3 is TGTGCCAGCAGCTTAGACGGGGGAAAGAATGAGCAGTTCTTC. Its translation: CASSLDGGKNEQFF.